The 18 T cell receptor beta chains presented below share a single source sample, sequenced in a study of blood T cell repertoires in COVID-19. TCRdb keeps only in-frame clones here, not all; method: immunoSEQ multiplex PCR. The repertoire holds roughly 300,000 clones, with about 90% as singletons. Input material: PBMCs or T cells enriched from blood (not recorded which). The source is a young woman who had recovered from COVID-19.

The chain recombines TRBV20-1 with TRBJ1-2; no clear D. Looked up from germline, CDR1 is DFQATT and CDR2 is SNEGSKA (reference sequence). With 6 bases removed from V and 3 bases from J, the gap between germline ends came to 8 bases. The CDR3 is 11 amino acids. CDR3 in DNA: TGCAGTGCCCCCCGTTACTATGGCTACACCTTC. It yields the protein CSAPRYYGYTF.

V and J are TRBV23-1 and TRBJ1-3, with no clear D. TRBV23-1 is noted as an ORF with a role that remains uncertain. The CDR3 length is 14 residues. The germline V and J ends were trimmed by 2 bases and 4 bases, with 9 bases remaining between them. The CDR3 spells CASSQLAAGNTIYF. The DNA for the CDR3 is TGCGCCAGCAGTCAACTAGCGGCCGGAAACACCATATATTTT.

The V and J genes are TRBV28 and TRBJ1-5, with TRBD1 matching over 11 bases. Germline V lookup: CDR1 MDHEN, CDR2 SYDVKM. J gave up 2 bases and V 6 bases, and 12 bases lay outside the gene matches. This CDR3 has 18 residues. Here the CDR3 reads CASRGMGQGVVGNQPQHF. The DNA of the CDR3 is TGTGCCAGCAGAGGAATGGGACAGGGGGTAGTGGGCAATCAGCCCCAGCATTTT.

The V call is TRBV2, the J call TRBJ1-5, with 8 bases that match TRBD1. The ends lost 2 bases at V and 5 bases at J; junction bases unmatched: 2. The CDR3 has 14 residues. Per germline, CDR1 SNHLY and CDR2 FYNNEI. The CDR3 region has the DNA TGTGCCAGCAGTGAACAGGGGGCCGATCAGCCCCAGCATTTT. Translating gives CASSEQGADQPQHF.

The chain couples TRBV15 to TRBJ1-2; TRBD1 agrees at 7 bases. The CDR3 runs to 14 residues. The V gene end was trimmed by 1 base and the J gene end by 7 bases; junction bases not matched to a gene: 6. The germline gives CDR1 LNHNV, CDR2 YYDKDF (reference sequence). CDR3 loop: CATSRGQGISGYTF. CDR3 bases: TGTGCCACCAGCAGAGGACAGGGAATATCTGGCTACACCTTC.

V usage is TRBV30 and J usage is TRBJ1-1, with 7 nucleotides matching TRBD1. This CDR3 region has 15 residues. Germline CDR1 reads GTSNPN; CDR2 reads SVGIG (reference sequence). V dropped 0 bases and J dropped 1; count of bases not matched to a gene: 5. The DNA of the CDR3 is TGTGCCTGGAGTGTAGGTACAGGGGCGAACACTGAAGCTTTCTTT. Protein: CAWSVGTGANTEAFF.

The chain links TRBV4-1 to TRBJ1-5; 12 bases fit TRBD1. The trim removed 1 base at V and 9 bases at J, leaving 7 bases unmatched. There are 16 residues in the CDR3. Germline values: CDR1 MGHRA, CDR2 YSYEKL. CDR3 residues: CASSQGDRGRVTPQHF. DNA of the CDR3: TGCGCCAGCAGCCAAGGGGACAGGGGGCGAGTAACGCCCCAGCATTTT.

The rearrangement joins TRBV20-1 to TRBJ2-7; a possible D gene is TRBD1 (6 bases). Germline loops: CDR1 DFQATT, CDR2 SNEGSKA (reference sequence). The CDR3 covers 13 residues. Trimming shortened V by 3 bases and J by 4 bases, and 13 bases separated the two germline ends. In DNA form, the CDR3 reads TGCAGTGCTAGTCACAGGACAGTGTACGAGCAGTACTTC. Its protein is CSASHRTVYEQYF.

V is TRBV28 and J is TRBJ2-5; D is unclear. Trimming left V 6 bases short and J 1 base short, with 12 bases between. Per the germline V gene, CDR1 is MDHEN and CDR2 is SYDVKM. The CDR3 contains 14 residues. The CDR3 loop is CASSSTEFQETQYF. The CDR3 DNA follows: TGTGCCAGCAGCTCCACAGAGTTCCAAGAGACCCAGTACTTC.

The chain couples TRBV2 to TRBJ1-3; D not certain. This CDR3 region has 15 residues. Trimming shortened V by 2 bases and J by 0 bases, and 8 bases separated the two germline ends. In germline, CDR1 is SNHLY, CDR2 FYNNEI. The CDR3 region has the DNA TGTGCCAGCAGTGAACTACGGAGCTCTGGAAACACCATATATTTT. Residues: CASSELRSSGNTIYF.

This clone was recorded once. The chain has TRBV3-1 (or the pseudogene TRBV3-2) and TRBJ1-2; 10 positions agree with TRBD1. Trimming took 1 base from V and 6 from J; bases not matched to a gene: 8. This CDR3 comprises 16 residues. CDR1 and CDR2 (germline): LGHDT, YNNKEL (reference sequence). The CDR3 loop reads CASSQAIRQGADGYTF. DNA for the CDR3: TGTGCCAGCAGCCAAGCCATTAGACAGGGGGCTGATGGCTACACCTTC.

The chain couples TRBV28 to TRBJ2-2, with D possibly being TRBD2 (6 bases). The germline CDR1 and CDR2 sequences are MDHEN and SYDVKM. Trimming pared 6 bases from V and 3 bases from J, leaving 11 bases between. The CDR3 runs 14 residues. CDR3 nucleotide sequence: TGTGCCAGCAGAACCCAGCGGGACACCGGGGAGCTGTTTTTT. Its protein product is CASRTQRDTGELFF.

The CDR3 loop is CASSPSGGEKLFF. CDR3 sequence (DNA): TGTGCCAGCAGCCCTAGCGGGGGGGAAAAACTGTTTTTT. The V and J genes are TRBV7-9 and TRBJ1-4, with D possibly being TRBD1 (5 bases). V was trimmed by 5 bases and J by 8 bases, leaving 12 bases between them. The germline V gene encodes CDR1 SEHNR and CDR2 FQNEAQ (reference sequence). CDR3 size: 13 residues.

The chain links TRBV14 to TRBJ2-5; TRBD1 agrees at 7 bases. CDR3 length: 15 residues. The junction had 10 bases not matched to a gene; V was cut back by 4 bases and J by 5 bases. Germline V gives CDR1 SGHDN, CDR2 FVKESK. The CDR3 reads CASSRLQGMRETQYF. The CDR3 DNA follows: TGTGCCAGCAGCCGATTACAGGGGATGAGGGAGACCCAGTACTTC.

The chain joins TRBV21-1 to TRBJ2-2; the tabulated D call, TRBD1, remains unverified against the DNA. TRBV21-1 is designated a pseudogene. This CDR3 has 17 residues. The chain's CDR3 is CASSKEGQGRAPGELFF. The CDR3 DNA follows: TGTGCCAGCAGCAAGGAGGGACAGGGACGGGCCCCCGGGGAGCTGTTTTTT.

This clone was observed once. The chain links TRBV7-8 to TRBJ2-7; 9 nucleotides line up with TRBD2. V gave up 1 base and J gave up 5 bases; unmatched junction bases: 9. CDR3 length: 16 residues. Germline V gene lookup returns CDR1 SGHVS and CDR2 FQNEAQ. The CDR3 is CASSLGGASGGNEQYF. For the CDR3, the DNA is TGTGCCAGCAGCTTAGGCGGGGCAAGCGGGGGGAACGAGCAGTACTTC.

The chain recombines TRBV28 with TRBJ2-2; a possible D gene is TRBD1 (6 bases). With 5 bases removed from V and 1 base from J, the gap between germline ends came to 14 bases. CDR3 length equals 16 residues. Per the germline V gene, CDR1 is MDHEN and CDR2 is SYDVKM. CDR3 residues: CASSGPGTLNTGELFF. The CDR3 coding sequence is TGTGCCAGCAGTGGGCCCGGGACATTGAACACCGGGGAGCTGTTTTTT. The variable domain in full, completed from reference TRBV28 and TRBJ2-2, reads DVKVTQSSRYLVKRTGEKVFLECVQDMDHENMFWYRQDPGLGLRLIYFSYDVKMKEKGDIPEGYSVSREKKERFSLILESASTNQTSMYLCASSGPGTLNTGELFFGEGSRLTVL.

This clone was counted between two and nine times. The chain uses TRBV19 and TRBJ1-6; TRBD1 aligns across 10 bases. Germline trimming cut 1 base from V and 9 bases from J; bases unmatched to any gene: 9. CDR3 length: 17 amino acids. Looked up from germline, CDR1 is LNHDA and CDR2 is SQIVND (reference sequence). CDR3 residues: CASSIGDRGRLSSPLHF. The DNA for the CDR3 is TGTGCCAGTAGTATAGGAGACAGGGGGCGCCTTAGTTCACCCCTCCACTTT.